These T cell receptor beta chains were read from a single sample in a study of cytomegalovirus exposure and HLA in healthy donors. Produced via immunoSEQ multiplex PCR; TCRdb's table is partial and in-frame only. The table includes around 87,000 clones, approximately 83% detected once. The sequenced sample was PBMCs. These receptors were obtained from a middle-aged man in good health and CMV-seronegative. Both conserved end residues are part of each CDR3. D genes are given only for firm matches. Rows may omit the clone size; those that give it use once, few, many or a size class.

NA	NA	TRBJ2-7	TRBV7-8	TGTGCCAGCAGCGCCTACCATGGGGCAACTCACGAGCAGTACTTC	CASSAYHGATHEQYF
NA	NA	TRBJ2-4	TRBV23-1	TGCGCCAGCAGTCAATCTTCCCCGGGTGAAGCCAAAAACATTCAGTACTTC	CASSQSSPGEAKNIQYF
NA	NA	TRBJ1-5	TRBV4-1	TGCGCCAGCCCCCTCCGTGGGCAGGCTAATCAGCCCCAGCATTTT	CASPLRGQANQPQHF
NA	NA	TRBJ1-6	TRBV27	TGTGCCAGCAGTTTAGAGGGGAGGAATTCACCCCTCCACTTT	CASSLEGRNSPLHF
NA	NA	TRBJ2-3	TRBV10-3	TGTGCCATCAGTGCCCGGGAGAGAGATACGCAGTATTTT	CAISARERDTQYF
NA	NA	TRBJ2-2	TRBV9	TGTGCCAGCAGCGATGCTCTAGGGGGAACCGGGGAGCTGTTTTTT	CASSDALGGTGELFF
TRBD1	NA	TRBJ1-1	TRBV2	TGTGCCAGCAAAGACAGGGGGCGCGCTGCTTTCTTT	CASKDRGRAAFF
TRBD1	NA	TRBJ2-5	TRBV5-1	TGCGCCAGCAGCTTGAGGGGACAGGGGCAAGAGACCCAGTACTTC	CASSLRGQGQETQYF
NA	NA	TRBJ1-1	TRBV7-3	TGTGCCAGCAGCCCTGAGCGGGCGAAGGGAGCTTTCTTT	CASSPERAKGAFF
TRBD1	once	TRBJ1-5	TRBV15	TGTGCCACCAGCAAGGGACAGGGGGATCAGCCCCAGCATTTT	CATSKGQGDQPQHF
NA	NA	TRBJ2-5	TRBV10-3	TGTGCCATCAGTTCTGCGACAGAAGAGACCCAGTACTTC	CAISSATEETQYF
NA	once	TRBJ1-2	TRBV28	TGTGCCAGCAGCCCGACCAGAGACTTCTATGGCTACACCTTC	CASSPTRDFYGYTF
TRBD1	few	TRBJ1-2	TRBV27	TGTGCCAGCAGTCCACTACCCGGGACAGGGAACTACACCTTC	CASSPLPGTGNYTF
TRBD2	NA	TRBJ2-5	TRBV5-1	TGCGCCAGCAGCTTGGGACTAGCGACGGTAGAGACCCAGTACTTC	CASSLGLATVETQYF
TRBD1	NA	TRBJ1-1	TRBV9	TGTGCCAGCAGCGCCAGGGACAGGGACGCTGAAGCTTTCTTT	CASSARDRDAEAFF
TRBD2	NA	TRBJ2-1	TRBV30	TGTGCCTGGATCCCGGGACTAGCGGCCAATGAGCAGTTCTTC	CAWIPGLAANEQFF
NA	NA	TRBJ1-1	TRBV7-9	TGTGCCAGCAGCTGGGTCGGACATAACACTGAATCTTTCTTT	CASSWVGHNTESFF
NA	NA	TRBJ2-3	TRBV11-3	TGTGCCAGCAGCTTGGGACTCACAGATACGCAGTATTTT	CASSLGLTDTQYF
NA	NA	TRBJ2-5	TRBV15	TGTGCCACCAGCAGGGCCGCGGCAGAGACCCAGTACTTC	CATSRAAAETQYF
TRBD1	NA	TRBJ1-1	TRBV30	TGTGCCTGGGGCGGGGACAGATTTGAAGCTTTCTTT	CAWGGDRFEAFF
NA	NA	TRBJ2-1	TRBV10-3	TGTGCCATCAGTCCCGGACGTCTACAGGGCGATGAGCAGTTCTTC	CAISPGRLQGDEQFF
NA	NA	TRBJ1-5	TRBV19	TGTGCCAGTAAGTGGTTAGAGGGCAATCAGCCCCAGCATTTT	CASKWLEGNQPQHF
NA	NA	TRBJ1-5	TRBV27	TGTGCCAGCAGTTTCCGGCCGGGTTCTGCCCAGCATTTT	CASSFRPGSAQHF
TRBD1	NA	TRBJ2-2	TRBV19	TGTGCCAGTAGTACTACATGGACAGGGAAAGACACCGGGGAGCTGTTTTTT	CASSTTWTGKDTGELFF
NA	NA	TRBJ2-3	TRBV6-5	TGTGCCAGCAGATCCTACCTTACCACAGATACGCAGTATTTT	CASRSYLTTDTQYF
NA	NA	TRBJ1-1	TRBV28	TGTGCCAGTATGGAGGACCCGAACACTGAAGCTTTCTTT	CASMEDPNTEAFF
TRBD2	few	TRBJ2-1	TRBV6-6	TGTGCCAGCAGCACATATAGCGGGGGCACGGCCTATGAGCAGTTCTTC	CASSTYSGGTAYEQFF
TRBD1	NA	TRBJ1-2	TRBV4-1	TGCGCCAGCAGCCACTATGACAGGGACTATGGCTACACCTTC	CASSHYDRDYGYTF
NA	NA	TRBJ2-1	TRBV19	TGTGCCAGTAAGGTCGGGGGGCAGAACAATGAGCAGTTCTTC	CASKVGGQNNEQFF